A single sample is the source of the 22 T cell receptor beta chains below, sequenced in a study of response to subunit inactivated influenza vaccine. TCRdb used MiXCR to reprocess the RT-PCR reads, holding one entry per CDR3 protein. The data hold around 790,000 distinct CDR3 sequences, with less than 25% observed a single time. The sequenced sample was PBMCs from blood, obtained about 5 days after vaccination. These receptors all come from a man aged 50-59 years who received an inactivated influenza vaccine.

The rearrangement links TRBV7-9 to TRBJ2-2, with D unclear. V was pared by 3 bases and J by 4 bases, with 9 bases between. CDR1 is SEHNR, CDR2 FQNEAQ, per germline (reference sequence). CDR3 length: 14 residues. The CDR3 loop is CASSFLVVTGELFF. CDR3 DNA: TGTGCCAGCAGCTTTTTGGTGGTCACCGGGGAGCTGTTTTTT.

This chain connects TRBV3-1 to TRBJ1-2, with D possibly matching TRBD1 (6 bases). The germline V gene has CDR1 LGHDT and CDR2 YNNKEL (reference sequence). This CDR3 spans 13 amino acids. The V and J ends lost 8 bases and 6 bases respectively, with 16 bases between them. CDR3 coding DNA: TGTGCCAGCCGCGGAGGCAGGGGCGATGGCTACACCTTC. This gives the protein CASRGGRGDGYTF.

The V call is TRBV27, the J call TRBJ1-1; D is uncertain. Trimming shortened V by 1 base and J by 0 bases, and 9 bases separated the two germline ends. The CDR3 runs to 15 residues. Germline V lookup: CDR1 MNHEY, CDR2 SMNVEV (reference sequence). The CDR3 loop reads CASSLYGIMNTEAFF. The CDR3 DNA sequence: TGTGCCAGCAGTTTATATGGGATCATGAACACTGAAGCTTTCTTT.

This clonotype has more than one count but fewer than ten. The chain has TRBV20-1 and TRBJ2-7; D gene uncertain. V lost 8 bases and J 5 bases, leaving 13 bases between the germline ends. In germline, CDR1 is DFQATT, CDR2 SNEGSKA (reference sequence). The CDR3 extends over 11 amino acids. The CDR3: CSTPRLDEQYF. CDR3 coding DNA: TGCAGTACCCCCCGTTTGGACGAGCAGTACTTC.

The J gene is TRBJ1-1, the V gene TRBV5-5; 7 positions match TRBD1. CDR1 is SGHKS, CDR2 YYEKEE, per germline (reference sequence). After removal of 1 base from V and 11 bases from J, the junction contained 5 bases not matched to a gene. CDR3 size: 12 residues. CDR3 nucleotide sequence: TGTGCCAGCAGCTTGCTTGGGACAGTGGCTTTCTTT. Its protein product is CASSLLGTVAFF.

The chain employs TRBV6-5 and TRBJ1-2; 7 nucleotides align to TRBD1. The V segment lost 2 bases and the J segment 0 bases; nucleotides outside the gene matches: 3. The CDR3 has 15 amino acids. The germline CDR1 and CDR2 sequences are MNHEY and SVGAGI. CDR3 loop: CASSYGQGANYGYTF. The CDR3 coding sequence is TGTGCCAGCAGTTACGGCCAGGGGGCTAACTATGGCTACACCTTC.

This chain uses TRBV10-3 with TRBJ2-7; D is perhaps TRBD2 (7 bases). Germline loops: CDR1 ENHRY, CDR2 SYGVKD. V gave up 2 bases and J gave up 2 bases, with 13 bases separating them. This CDR3 has 15 amino acids. Here the CDR3 DNA reads TGTGCCATCAGTGAGAGACAGGCGGGGGCCTACGAGCAGTACTTC. It codes for CAISERQAGAYEQYF.

V is TRBV24-1 and J is TRBJ2-1, with 14 bases identical to TRBD2. V shed 3 bases and J 6 bases; nucleotides not matched to a gene: 6. CDR1 is KGHDR and CDR2 is SFDVKD in the germline V gene. This CDR3 has 17 amino acids. The CDR3 protein is CATSDRPTSGGVNEQFF. CDR3 nucleotide sequence: TGTGCCACCAGTGATCGCCCGACTAGCGGGGGGGTCAATGAGCAGTTCTTC.

The CDR3 loop is CASSFGGQGEGYTF. CDR3 nucleotide sequence: TGCGCCAGCAGCTTTGGAGGACAGGGGGAAGGCTACACCTTC. This chain uses TRBV5-1 with TRBJ1-2; 10 nucleotides line up with TRBD1. Looked up from germline, CDR1 is SGHRS and CDR2 is YFSETQ. V lost 2 bases and J lost 8; bases outside the gene matches: 6. The CDR3 contains 14 residues.

The rearrangement joins TRBV20-1 to TRBJ2-1; D is unresolved. This CDR3 has 15 amino acids. Trimming took 0 bases from V and 3 from J, leaving 12 bases between them. The V gene's germline CDR1 is DFQATT and CDR2 SNEGSKA (reference sequence). CDR3 in DNA: TGCAGTGCTAGAGATTCCAAGGGTTTCTACAATGAGCAGTTCTTC. Its translation is CSARDSKGFYNEQFF.

V gene TRBV7-2 combines with J gene TRBJ2-7; D gene ambiguous. The CDR3 has 15 residues. Germline V gives CDR1 SGHTA, CDR2 FQGNSA. V was shortened by 0 bases and J by 3 bases, with 12 bases between the two germline ends. This CDR3 is CASSLAGQPRYEQYF. The CDR3 DNA reads TGTGCCAGCAGCTTAGCCGGGCAACCCCGCTACGAGCAGTACTTC.

This clonotype was seen at least ten times. The chain combines TRBV10-3 with TRBJ2-7, with D perhaps given as TRBD1 or TRBD2 (5 bases each). V gave up 7 bases and J gave up 3 bases, with 16 bases separating them. Germline CDR1 is ENHRY and CDR2 is SYGVKD. The CDR3 is 14 amino acids. CDR3 region: CAIKTGTPNYEQYF. The DNA of the CDR3 is TGTGCCATCAAGACCGGGACCCCCAACTACGAGCAGTACTTC.

This clonotype has only a few counts. The V and J genes are TRBV7-9 and TRBJ2-3; possible D gene TRBD2, 5 bases. The CDR3 sequence is 16 residues long. Trimming left V 5 bases short and J 6 bases short, with 21 bases between. Germline-derived CDR1 and CDR2 are SEHNR and FQNEAQ (reference sequence). DNA of the CDR3: TGTGCCAGCAGCCCCCGGTGGCTAGCAGGCCTGGATACGCAGTATTTT. Translated: CASSPRWLAGLDTQYF.

This clonotype was observed a few times. The chain combines TRBV5-6 with TRBJ2-5; no clear D. Germline V gives CDR1 SGHDT, CDR2 YYEEEE. The CDR3 sequence is 15 residues long. V was cut by 2 bases and J by 4 bases, with 15 bases left in between. CDR3 sequence reads: CASSLGRVTGETQYF. Written as DNA, the CDR3 is TGTGCCAGCAGCTTAGGAAGGGTTACGGGAGAGACCCAGTACTTC.

The rearrangement joins TRBV4-1 to TRBJ2-1; D uncertain. Germline V gene sequence: CDR1 MGHRA, CDR2 YSYEKL. The CDR3 contains 15 residues. Trimming removed 0 bases at V and 9 bases at J, with 15 bases between. Here the CDR3 reads CASSQDAGPRSEQFF. The CDR3 nucleotides are TGCGCCAGCAGCCAAGATGCCGGACCCAGGAGTGAGCAGTTCTTC.

V and J are TRBV7-2 and TRBJ2-1; D is uncertain. Trimming shortened V by 0 bases and J by 4 bases, and 10 bases separated the two germline ends. This CDR3 contains 15 residues. Germline CDR1 is SGHTA and CDR2 is FQGNSA. Here the CDR3 DNA reads TGTGCCAGCAGCTTAGCGCTCCACGGGTACAATGAGCAGTTCTTC. It codes for CASSLALHGYNEQFF.

The table lists this clonotype with many counts. The rearrangement links TRBV10-3 to TRBJ2-1; a weak D match, TRBD1 (5 bases). The length of the CDR3 is 15 residues. The V end lost 4 bases, the J end lost 5 bases, and 15 bases lay between the germline ends. Germline V lookup: CDR1 ENHRY, CDR2 SYGVKD. The CDR3 protein is CAISGTGSSNNEQFF. In DNA form, the CDR3 reads TGTGCCATCAGTGGAACAGGTAGTTCCAACAATGAGCAGTTCTTC.

V usage is TRBV28 and J usage is TRBJ1-2; the D is unclear. The CDR3 is made up of 10 amino acids. In germline, CDR1 is MDHEN, CDR2 SYDVKM. Trimming removed 6 bases from V and 5 bases from J, with 4 bases in between. Here the CDR3 reads CASRLYGYTF. For the CDR3, the DNA is TGTGCCAGCAGACTATATGGCTACACCTTC.

This clonotype has a handful of counts. The gene calls are TRBV9 and TRBJ2-3, with unresolved D. CDR1 is SGDLS, CDR2 YYNGEE, per germline. This CDR3 is 12 amino acids long. V was trimmed by 3 bases and J by 9 bases, leaving 11 bases between them. This CDR3 reads CASSAPTQTQYF. The CDR3 bases are TGTGCCAGCAGCGCACCGACCCAGACGCAGTATTTT.

The sample holds a few counts of this clonotype. This chain uses TRBV6-1 with TRBJ2-1; no clear D gene. The CDR3 has 14 residues. Trimming pared 5 bases from V and 7 bases from J, leaving 15 bases between. The V gene's germline CDR1 is MNHNS and CDR2 SASEGT. This chain's CDR3 is CASSKLGLGNEQFF. For the CDR3, the DNA is TGTGCCAGCAGTAAACTGGGCTTAGGTAATGAGCAGTTCTTC.

This clonotype was detected a few times. The gene calls are TRBV12-3 or TRBV12-4 and TRBJ2-1; TRBD1 matches at 7 bases. The J segment lost 2 bases and the V segment lost 6 bases, leaving 31 bases of the junction unmatched. This CDR3 region has 23 residues. The CDR3 here is CASRLKSTTLTGALDGPYNEQFF. DNA for the CDR3: TGTGCCAGCAGATTAAAATCCACTACCTTAACAGGGGCCTTAGATGGGCCCTACAATGAGCAGTTCTTC.

The rearrangement joins TRBV10-2 to TRBJ1-5; D perhaps matches TRBD1 (5 bases). This CDR3 contains 13 residues. The V and J ends lost 4 bases and 5 bases respectively, with 9 bases between them. Per germline, CDR1 WSHSY and CDR2 SAAADI. The CDR3 DNA reads as TGCGCCAGCAGTGTCCTGGGGGATCAGCCCCAGCATTTT. Translation gives CASSVLGDQPQHF.